Each of the 21 T cell receptor beta chains below was sequenced from the same sample in a study of cytomegalovirus exposure and HLA in healthy donors. It was with 60 Vbeta and 13 Jbeta primers that the PCR ran. Sequenced by immunoSEQ multiplex PCR; TCRdb stores in-frame clones only, minus some. The sample has 100,000 to 150,000 clones; roughly 77% are singletons. The specimen sequenced was PBMCs. These receptors originate from a woman in her thirties or forties in good health and CMV-seropositive.

This clone was counted a few times. The chain has TRBV6-9 and TRBJ2-7; no reliable D call. V lost 2 bases and J 7 bases, leaving 21 bases between the germline ends. Looked up from germline, CDR1 is MNHGY and CDR2 is SVAAGI. The CDR3 consists of 16 residues. The CDR3, as DNA: TGTGCCAGCAGTTATCCGTCCCTAGGCCTCCCCTGGGAGCAGTACTTC. This gives the protein CASSYPSLGLPWEQYF.

The chain links TRBV2 to TRBJ2-2; a possible D gene is TRBD1 (6 bases). The CDR3 contains 15 residues. Trimming took off 10 bases at V and 6 bases at J, with 21 bases between the two ends. Looked up from germline, CDR1 is SNHLY and CDR2 is FYNNEI. As DNA, the CDR3 is TGTGCCACCACGACGGAACTCAGGGGTGCCGGGGAGCTGTTTTTT. It encodes CATTTELRGAGELFF.

The chain combines TRBV29-1 with TRBJ1-1; D may be TRBD1 (6 bases). The germline V gene has CDR1 SQVTM and CDR2 ANQGSEA. This CDR3 comprises 17 residues. The V and J ends lost 1 base and 0 bases respectively, with 18 bases between them. The DNA for the CDR3 is TGCAGCGTTGAAGCTGTAGTGGACGCAGGGGTGAACACTGAAGCTTTCTTT. Protein: CSVEAVVDAGVNTEAFF.

The chain is built from TRBV27 and TRBJ1-1; a weak D match, TRBD1 (5 bases). V was cut by 2 bases and J by 0 bases, with 10 bases left in between. Germline CDR1 is MNHEY and CDR2 is SMNVEV (reference sequence). This CDR3 spans 15 amino acids. CDR3 in amino acids: CASSLVAGLNTEAFF. The DNA for the CDR3 is TGTGCCAGCAGTTTAGTGGCAGGGTTGAACACTGAAGCTTTCTTT.

V gene TRBV5-1 combines with J gene TRBJ1-5, with D hard to call. Trimming stripped 4 bases from V and 5 bases from J, with 16 bases between. This CDR3 has 15 residues. The germline gives CDR1 SGHRS, CDR2 YFSETQ. The CDR3 DNA reads TGCGCCAGCAGCCCAAGCGGGCAGTGGGATCAGCCCCAGCATTTT. Protein product: CASSPSGQWDQPQHF.

The V and J genes are TRBV7-3 and TRBJ2-3, with a tentative D call TRBD2 (6 bases). Trimming took 6 bases from V and 2 from J, leaving 12 bases between them. The CDR3 covers 14 residues. Germline CDR1 reads SGHTA; CDR2 reads FQGTGA. Here the CDR3 DNA reads TGTGCCAGCAGTTTCGGGACTCTCACAGATACGCAGTATTTT. This encodes CASSFGTLTDTQYF.

The chain joins TRBV2 to TRBJ1-5; 8 positions agree with TRBD1. With V trimmed by 6 bases and J by 0 bases, 4 bases remained unmatched. CDR1 is SNHLY and CDR2 is FYNNEI in the germline V gene. CDR3 size: 15 residues. The CDR3 sequence: CASRQTGASNQPQHF. The CDR3 DNA follows: TGTGCCAGCAGACAGACAGGGGCTAGCAATCAGCCCCAGCATTTT.

This chain connects TRBV28 to TRBJ1-3; no reliable D call. Per germline, CDR1 MDHEN and CDR2 SYDVKM. The CDR3 totals 16 residues. V was trimmed by 2 bases and J by 0 bases, leaving 11 bases between them. CDR3 coding DNA: TGTGCCAGCAGTTTACAGGTCCCGATCTCTGGAAACACCATATATTTT. This gives the protein CASSLQVPISGNTIYF. Supplemented by reference TRBV28 and TRBJ1-3, the full variable domain reads DVKVTQSSRYLVKRTGEKVFLECVQDMDHENMFWYRQDPGLGLRLIYFSYDVKMKEKGDIPEGYSVSREKKERFSLILESASTNQTSMYLCASSLQVPISGNTIYFGEGSWLTVV.

J is TRBJ2-1 and V is TRBV7-9; a possible D gene is TRBD1 (6 bases). V was pared by 4 bases and J by 5 bases, with 15 bases between. Germline V gene lookup returns CDR1 SEHNR and CDR2 FQNEAQ (reference sequence). CDR3 length equals 15 residues. The CDR3 region has the DNA TGTGCCAGCAGCTACGGCTTTAGGGACAACAATGAGCAGTTCTTC. This gives the protein CASSYGFRDNNEQFF.

This chain connects TRBV29-1 to TRBJ2-3; 9 positions match TRBD2. The germline gives CDR1 SQVTM, CDR2 ANQGSEA. CDR3 length: 14 amino acids. V lost 7 bases to trimming and J lost 2 bases; unmatched junction nucleotides: 7. CDR3 loop: CSGGRGGNTDTQYF. Written as DNA, the CDR3 is TGCAGCGGCGGGAGGGGGGGCAACACAGATACGCAGTATTTT.

The V gene is TRBV28, the J gene TRBJ1-5; D may be TRBD1 (6 bases). The V end lost 3 bases, the J end lost 1 base, and 13 bases lay between the germline ends. The CDR3 loop spans 16 amino acids. Germline lookup yields CDR1 MDHEN and CDR2 SYDVKM. CDR3 region: CASSFLARGSNQPQHF. In nucleotides, the CDR3 is TGTGCCAGCAGTTTTCTTGCCAGGGGCAGCAATCAGCCCCAGCATTTT.

This chain links TRBV6-6 with TRBJ1-6; TRBD1 agrees at 11 bases. Looked up from germline, CDR1 is MNHNY and CDR2 is SVGAGI (reference sequence). The trim removed 4 bases at V and 9 bases at J, leaving 8 bases unmatched. There are 16 residues in the CDR3. The CDR3 region is CASSWNGQGASSPLHF. The CDR3, as DNA: TGTGCCAGCAGTTGGAATGGACAGGGGGCATCTTCACCCCTCCACTTT.

The rearrangement joins TRBV5-1 to TRBJ2-4; the match to TRBD1 covers 9 bases. The trim removed 0 bases at V and 2 bases at J, leaving 6 bases unmatched. Germline V lookup: CDR1 SGHRS, CDR2 YFSETQ. The CDR3 is 17 amino acids. The CDR3, as DNA: TGCGCCAGCAGCTTGGGGGGACAGGGATGGCCCAAAAACATTCAGTACTTC. Protein: CASSLGGQGWPKNIQYF.

In its sample, this clone was seen a few times. V gene TRBV5-1 combines with J gene TRBJ2-7, with a possible D match to TRBD2 (5 bases). The CDR3 sequence is 13 residues long. Germline V gene lookup returns CDR1 SGHRS and CDR2 YFSETQ. With 4 bases removed from V and 3 bases from J, the gap between germline ends came to 11 bases. The CDR3 region is CASSAPRDYEQYF. In nucleotides, the CDR3 is TGCGCCAGCAGCGCGCCCCGGGACTACGAGCAGTACTTC.

The chain is built from TRBV7-2 and TRBJ1-5, with TRBD1 identical over 9 bases. This CDR3 region has 15 residues. J was trimmed by 4 bases and V by 5 bases; bases with no gene match: 6. The germline V gene encodes CDR1 SGHTA and CDR2 FQGNSA. The DNA for the CDR3 is TGTGCCAGCAGCAGGACAGGGGTACGAAATCAGCCCCAGCATTTT. It specifies CASSRTGVRNQPQHF. Full variable domain (outside the CDR3, taken from reference TRBV7-2 and TRBJ1-5): GAGVSQSPSNKVTEKGKDVELRCDPISGHTALYWYRQSLGQGLEFLIYFQGNSAPDKSGLPSDRFSAERTGGSVSTLTIQRTQQEDSAVYLCASSRTGVRNQPQHFGDGTRLSIL.

The chain recombines TRBV28 with TRBJ2-7; the match to TRBD1 covers 7 bases. J was trimmed by 2 bases and V by 6 bases; bases with no gene match: 10. Germline V gene sequence: CDR1 MDHEN, CDR2 SYDVKM. This CDR3 is built from 15 residues. The CDR3 spells CASSEHRDRAYEQYF. CDR3 nucleotides: TGTGCCAGCAGCGAGCACCGGGACAGAGCCTACGAGCAGTACTTC. Supplemented by reference TRBV28 and TRBJ2-7, the full variable domain reads DVKVTQSSRYLVKRTGEKVFLECVQDMDHENMFWYRQDPGLGLRLIYFSYDVKMKEKGDIPEGYSVSREKKERFSLILESASTNQTSMYLCASSEHRDRAYEQYFGPGTRLTVT.

The chain employs TRBV6-5 and TRBJ2-7, with 8 bases identical to TRBD1. V was clipped by 6 bases and J by 5 bases; unmatched bases: 6. CDR1 MNHEY and CDR2 SVGAGI come from the germline V gene. CDR3 length equals 13 residues. The DNA for the CDR3 is TGTGCCAGCAGCCTGGACAGGGCTAACGAGCAGTACTTC. Protein: CASSLDRANEQYF.

The chain combines TRBV10-3 with TRBJ2-1, with 10 bases identical to TRBD2. CDR1 is ENHRY, CDR2 SYGVKD, per germline. V shed 4 bases, J shed 2 bases, and the junction held 11 bases outside the gene matches. The CDR3 covers 18 residues. The CDR3 DNA follows: TGTGCCATCAGTGCAGTTAGCGGGAGGCCCCTCCCCTACAATGAGCAGTTCTTC. Protein product: CAISAVSGRPLPYNEQFF.

The chain couples TRBV7-9 to TRBJ2-5; D is perhaps TRBD1 (5 bases). Germline V gene data show CDR1 as SEHNR and CDR2 as FQNEAQ (reference sequence). The CDR3 consists of 17 residues. Trimming cost V 4 bases and J 3 bases, with 21 bases left between them. CDR3 in DNA: TGTGCCAGCAGCTCAGAGACAGCCAGGTACAAGAAAGAGACCCAGTACTTC. It specifies CASSSETARYKKETQYF.

The J gene is TRBJ2-7, the V gene TRBV10-3, with D perhaps TRBD1 (6 bases). The CDR3 sequence is 14 residues long. V lost 6 bases, J lost 5 bases, and 17 bases lay in between. Looked up from germline, CDR1 is ENHRY and CDR2 is SYGVKD. CDR3 in DNA: TGTGCCATCAGGACTGACCGGACAGCTAACGAGCAGTACTTC. Amino acid sequence: CAIRTDRTANEQYF.

The chain employs TRBV15 and TRBJ2-1, with 10 nucleotides matching TRBD1. V gave up 0 bases and J gave up 3 bases; unmatched junction bases: 2. The length of the CDR3 is 16 residues. Germline V gene data show CDR1 as LNHNV and CDR2 as YYDKDF (reference sequence). CDR3 bases: TGTGCCACCAGCAGAGATAGGGACAGGGGCTACAATGAGCAGTTCTTC. Translated, it gives CATSRDRDRGYNEQFF.